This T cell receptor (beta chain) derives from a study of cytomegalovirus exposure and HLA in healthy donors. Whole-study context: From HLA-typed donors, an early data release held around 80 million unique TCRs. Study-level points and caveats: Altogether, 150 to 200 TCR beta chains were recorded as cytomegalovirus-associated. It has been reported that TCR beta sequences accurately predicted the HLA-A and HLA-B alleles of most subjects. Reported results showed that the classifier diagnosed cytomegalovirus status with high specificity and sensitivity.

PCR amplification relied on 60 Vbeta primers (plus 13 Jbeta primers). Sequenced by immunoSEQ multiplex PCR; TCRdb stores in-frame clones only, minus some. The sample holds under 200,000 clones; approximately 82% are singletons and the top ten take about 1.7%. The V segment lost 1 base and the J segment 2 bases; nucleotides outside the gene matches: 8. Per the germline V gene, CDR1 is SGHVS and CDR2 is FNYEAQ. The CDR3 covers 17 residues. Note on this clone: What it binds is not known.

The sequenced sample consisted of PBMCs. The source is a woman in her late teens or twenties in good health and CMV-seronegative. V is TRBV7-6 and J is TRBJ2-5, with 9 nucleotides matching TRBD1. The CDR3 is CASSLGATGGRQETQYF. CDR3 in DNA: TGTGCCAGCAGCTTAGGGGCGACAGGGGGGCGGCAAGAGACCCAGTACTTC. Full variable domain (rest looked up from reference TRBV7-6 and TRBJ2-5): GAGVSQSPRYKVTKRGQDVALRCDPISGHVSLYWYRQALGQGPEFLTYFNYEAQQDKSGLPNDRFSAERPEGSISTLTIQRTEQRDSAMYRCASSLGATGGRQETQYFGPGTRLLVL.